This passage covers 10 T cell receptor beta chains from one sample sequenced in a study of STAT5B mutations in CD4+ large granular lymphocyte leukemia. Here immunoSEQ multiplex PCR was the method, and the copy in TCRdb shows in-frame clones only, minus some. The repertoire includes 30,000 to 40,000 clones, roughly nine tenths of them detected once, and 3.4% sits in the top ten. The source material was CD4+ T cells from blood buffy coats. These receptors came from a human donor in good health.

The V and J genes are TRBV6-1 and TRBJ1-4, with a tentative D call TRBD1 (5 bases). CDR1 is MNHNS, CDR2 SASEGT, per germline. Trimming pared 7 bases from V and 7 bases from J, leaving 13 bases between. CDR3 length: 13 amino acids. CDR3 loop: CASIMGGSEKLFF. The DNA of the CDR3 is TGTGCCAGCATAATGGGGGGGAGTGAAAAACTGTTTTTT.

This clone came up a few times. This chain's CDR3 is CASSKNRGRGYTF. CDR3 bases: TGTGCCAGCAGCAAGAACCGGGGCCGAGGCTACACCTTC. This rearrangement joins TRBV5-6 to TRBJ1-2; maybe TRBD1 (5 bases). Trimming pared 4 bases from V and 8 bases from J, leaving 15 bases between. The CDR3 sequence is 13 residues long. Germline CDR1 SGHDT, CDR2 YYEEEE.

J is TRBJ1-1 and V is TRBV27; weak D call: TRBD1 (5 bases). Germline lookup yields CDR1 MNHEY and CDR2 SMNVEV (reference sequence). The CDR3 contains 15 residues. Trimming took off 4 bases at V and 1 base at J, with 13 bases between the two ends. Here the CDR3 reads CASSSRGGWNTEAFF. The CDR3 nucleotides read TGTGCCAGCAGTTCTCGGGGGGGTTGGAACACTGAAGCTTTCTTT.

This chain links TRBV5-8 with TRBJ1-1; D is unclear. Trimming stripped 4 bases from V and 0 bases from J, with 10 bases between. The CDR3 contains 14 residues. Germline CDR1 is SGHTS and CDR2 is YDEGEE. CDR3 bases: TGTGCCAGCAGCCTGCGGACGGTGAACACTGAAGCTTTCTTT. It encodes CASSLRTVNTEAFF. Full variable domain (remainder filled in from reference TRBV5-8 and TRBJ1-1): EAGVTQSPTHLIKTRGQQATLRCSPISGHTSVYWYQQALGLGLQFLLWYDEGEERNRGNFPPRFSGRQFPNYSSELNVNALELEDSALYLCASSLRTVNTEAFFGQGTRLTVV.

This chain links TRBV11-1 with TRBJ2-3; 7 nucleotides agree with TRBD1. V was clipped by 2 bases and J by 6 bases; unmatched bases: 5. The CDR3 loop spans 14 amino acids. From germline, CDR1 is SGHAT and CDR2 FQDESV (reference sequence). The CDR3 loop is CASSLYRGVDTQYF. The CDR3 DNA reads TGTGCCAGCAGCTTATACAGGGGAGTTGATACGCAGTATTTT.

The chain uses TRBV4-3 and TRBJ2-2; 7 bases map to TRBD2. The CDR3 extends over 15 amino acids. CDR1 and CDR2 from the germline V gene are LGHNA and YSLEER. V gave up 0 bases and J gave up 4 bases; unmatched junction bases: 2. This CDR3 reads CASSQDRLATGELFF. Here the CDR3 DNA reads TGCGCCAGCAGCCAAGATAGACTAGCCACCGGGGAGCTGTTTTTT.

The chain carries TRBV19 and TRBJ1-1, with TRBD1 identical over 12 bases. The length of the CDR3 is 15 residues. The trim removed 7 bases at V and 5 bases at J, leaving 8 bases unmatched. Germline-derived CDR1 and CDR2 are LNHDA and SQIVND (reference sequence). As DNA, the CDR3 is TGTGCCAGTAAAGGGGGACAGGGGGCAAATACTGAAGCTTTCTTT. It codes for CASKGGQGANTEAFF.

The chain combines TRBV4-3 with TRBJ1-2; D may be TRBD1 (6 bases). The germline V and J ends were trimmed by 0 bases and 0 bases, with 14 bases remaining between them. In germline, CDR1 is LGHNA, CDR2 YSLEER. CDR3 length: 17 residues. The CDR3 is CASSQDSDRGTNYGYTF. The CDR3 DNA reads as TGCGCCAGCAGCCAAGATAGTGATAGGGGGACTAACTATGGCTACACCTTC.

About this clone itself: At one of its ends the junction is not consistent with the germline gene, which may arise from a read error. The chain combines TRBV6-1 with TRBJ2-1; 10 bases match TRBD1. This CDR3 comprises 16 residues. Germline V gene data show CDR1 as MNHNS and CDR2 as SASEGT. The CDR3 DNA reads as TGTGCCAGCAGAGAAGACAGGGGGCGAAGTTACAATGAGCAGTTCTTC. This sequence encodes CASREDRGRSYNEQFF.

CDR3 protein: CASSSGQGETGELFF. Written as DNA, the CDR3 is TGTGCCAGTAGTTCCGGACAGGGGGAAACCGGGGAGCTGTTTTTT. The genes are TRBV19 and TRBJ2-2, with 10 bases that match TRBD1. CDR1 is LNHDA, CDR2 SQIVND, per germline (reference sequence). V shed 5 bases and J 5 bases; nucleotides not matched to a gene: 5. The CDR3 length is 15 residues.